The 32 T cell receptor beta chains below come from one sample, sequenced in a study of T and B cells in COVID-19 patients. From blood, about 240-500 ng of genomic DNA served as TRB template. BIOMED2 TRB-A/B primer pools were used in multiplex TRB PCR. TCRdb analysed the multiplex PCR reads with MiXCR anew, one entry per CDR3 protein. The data contain around 15,000 distinct CDR3 sequences, 25% to 30% of them singletons. Sequenced: blood. The receptors derive from a human donor who had recovered from COVID-19.

This clonotype is medium-sized. The genes are TRBV19 and TRBJ1-5; D is unclear. This CDR3 has 13 amino acids. The V gene's germline CDR1 is LNHDA and CDR2 SQIVND (reference sequence). Trimming cost V 8 bases and J 2 bases, with 10 bases left between them. CDR3 nucleotides: TGTGCCAGTTCCCTAGCGGGCAATCAGCCCCAGCATTTT. It yields the protein CASSLAGNQPQHF. Based on the CDR3 plus reference TRBV19 and TRBJ1-5, the full variable domain is DGGITQSPKYLFRKEGQNVTLSCEQNLNHDAMYWYRQDPGQGLRLIYYSQIVNDFQKGDIAEGYSVSREKKESFPLTVTSAQKNPTAFYLCASSLAGNQPQHFGDGTRLSIL.

The chain is built from TRBV27 and TRBJ1-5; D unclear. Trimming stripped 3 bases from V and 0 bases from J, with 6 bases between. This CDR3 contains 14 residues. Germline loops: CDR1 MNHEY, CDR2 SMNVEV (reference sequence). The CDR3 nucleotides are TGTGCCAGCAGTTTCAGCGATAGCAATCAGCCCCAGCATTTT. It encodes CASSFSDSNQPQHF.

In its sample, this clonotype ranks as medium-sized. The V and J genes are TRBV29-1 and TRBJ1-2; 7 bases align to TRBD1. The CDR3 has 15 amino acids. Germline V lookup: CDR1 SQVTM, CDR2 ANQGSEA. V dropped 6 bases and J dropped 3; count of bases not matched to a gene: 13. The CDR3 nucleotides are TGCAGCGTCCAAGCCAGACAGGGTCTCGACTATGGCTACACCTTC. Amino acid sequence: CSVQARQGLDYGYTF.

The CDR3 bases are TGCGCCAGCAGCCTCCTGAGGGGATTAGACGAAAAACTGTTTTTT. This translates into CASSLLRGLDEKLFF. The chain employs TRBV5-1 and TRBJ1-4; D is possibly TRBD1 (5 bases). This CDR3 comprises 15 residues. Germline CDR1 and CDR2: SGHRS and YFSETQ. Trimming removed 4 bases at V and 8 bases at J, with 18 bases between.

This clonotype was seen only a few times. The chain carries TRBV12-3 or TRBV12-4 and TRBJ1-3; D gene unclear. The CDR3 is 15 residues long. V gave up 11 bases and J gave up 0 bases, with 17 bases separating them. The CDR3: CAGVESLISGNTIYF. The CDR3 DNA sequence: TGTGCCGGGGTGGAGTCCCTTATCTCTGGAAACACCATATATTTT.

The V and J genes are TRBV12-3 or TRBV12-4 and TRBJ2-7; tentatively, D is TRBD1 (6 bases). The CDR3 extends over 14 amino acids. The V end lost 6 bases, the J end lost 6 bases, and 18 bases lay between the germline ends. In DNA form, the CDR3 reads TGTGCCAGCAGCTTCGGCCCGCTGGGGGCCGAGCAGTACTTC. As protein: CASSFGPLGAEQYF.

Only a few counts were recorded for this clonotype. The chain couples TRBV6-1 to TRBJ1-1; D is uncertain. There are 11 residues in the CDR3. CDR1 and CDR2 from the germline V gene are MNHNS and SASEGT. V shed 3 bases and J shed 11 bases, with 10 bases lying between them. The DNA for the CDR3 is TGTGCCAGCAGTGAGCCCGGGGAGGCTTTCTTT. This sequence encodes CASSEPGEAFF.

This clonotype has at least ten counts. A read error may account for a junction end that differs from germline. The chain employs TRBV5-6 and TRBJ2-7, with TRBD1 as a possible D gene (5 bases). CDR1 is SGHDT, CDR2 YYEEEE, per germline. This CDR3 is 13 amino acids long. CDR3 nucleotides: TGCGCCAGCAGGGTGGGTGCGGCTGACGAGCAGTACTTC. Translated: CASRVGAADEQYF.

The rearrangement joins TRBV5-1 to TRBJ2-3; 9 bases are shared with TRBD1. CDR3 size: 15 residues. From germline, CDR1 is SGHRS and CDR2 YFSETQ. V lost 6 bases to trimming and J lost 2 bases; unmatched junction nucleotides: 7. The CDR3 DNA reads TGCGCCAGCACTGGGGGACAGGGCTACACAGATACGCAGTATTTT. Translated: CASTGGQGYTDTQYF.

By sample fraction, this clonotype is medium-sized (0.01 to 0.1%). V and J are TRBV19 and TRBJ2-1; D gene uncertain. This CDR3 contains 14 residues. With 3 bases removed from V and 1 base from J, the gap between germline ends came to 7 bases. Germline CDR1 reads LNHDA; CDR2 reads SQIVND (reference sequence). The DNA for the CDR3 is TGTGCCAGTAGTATGCTAGTGTCCTACAATGAGCAGTTCTTC. Translated, it gives CASSMLVSYNEQFF.

By share, this clonotype ranks as medium-sized. The chain combines TRBV18 with TRBJ2-4, with 10 bases identical to TRBD1. After removal of 8 bases from V and 8 bases from J, the junction contained 6 bases not matched to a gene. CDR1 and CDR2 (germline): KGHSH, LQKENI. CDR3 length: 13 amino acids. CDR3 in amino acids: CASARQGAYIQYF. DNA of the CDR3: TGTGCCAGCGCCCGACAGGGGGCTTACATTCAGTACTTC.

The rearrangement links TRBV14 to TRBJ1-2; 8 nucleotides match TRBD1. The V and J ends lost 4 bases and 4 bases, in that order; junction bases with no gene match: 8. This CDR3 contains 15 residues. Germline CDR1 is SGHDN and CDR2 is FVKESK. The CDR3 reads CASSPSGQGIYGYTF. The CDR3 DNA reads as TGTGCCAGCAGCCCATCCGGACAGGGAATCTATGGCTACACCTTC.

The rearrangement joins TRBV5-1 to TRBJ1-4; 8 bases are shared with TRBD1. CDR3 size: 14 residues. In germline, CDR1 is SGHRS, CDR2 YFSETQ. V gave up 4 bases and J gave up 6 bases; unmatched junction bases: 5. This CDR3 is CASSHRGGDEKLFF. The CDR3 nucleotides are TGCGCCAGCAGCCACAGGGGGGGTGATGAAAAACTGTTTTTT.

This clonotype was detected only a few times. CDR3 protein: CASSEQSTDTQYF. Written as DNA, the CDR3 is TGTGCCAGCAGTGAGCAGAGCACAGATACGCAGTATTTT. This chain connects TRBV6-4 to TRBJ2-3; D ambiguous. CDR1 and CDR2 (germline): MRHNA, SNTAGT. There are 13 residues in the CDR3. Deletions cut 3 bases from V and 0 bases from J, with 4 bases between.

This chain connects TRBV6-5 to TRBJ2-1, with 12 bases identical to TRBD1. The CDR3 covers 19 residues. Trimming cost V 6 bases and J 4 bases; bases outside gene matches: 16. Germline CDR1 reads MNHEY; CDR2 reads SVGAGI. CDR3 in amino acids: CASRDPGQGAIGTYNEQFF. The DNA of the CDR3 is TGTGCCAGCAGAGACCCGGGACAGGGGGCCATCGGAACGTACAATGAGCAGTTCTTC.

The table lists this clonotype with many counts. The CDR3 sequence is CASSEEGGGQVPETQYF. The CDR3, as DNA: TGTGCCAGCAGTGAAGAGGGGGGGGGACAGGTACCAGAGACCCAGTACTTC. The V and J genes are TRBV6-1 and TRBJ2-5, with D possibly being TRBD1 (8 bases). The germline CDR1 and CDR2 sequences are MNHNS and SASEGT. The ends were cut back, 1 base at V and 4 bases at J, with 19 bases in the middle. This CDR3 spans 17 amino acids.

This clonotype is labeled as medium-sized. This chain connects TRBV27 to TRBJ2-6; unclear D gene. CDR3 length equals 14 residues. V was shortened by 6 bases and J by 0 bases, with 6 bases between the two germline ends. Germline CDR1 reads MNHEY; CDR2 reads SMNVEV (reference sequence). CDR3 sequence: CASSQASGANVLTF. The CDR3 DNA reads as TGTGCCAGCAGCCAAGCCTCTGGGGCCAACGTCCTGACTTTC.

By its share, this clonotype is medium-sized. The CDR3 nucleotides are TGTGCCAGCAGCTGGAGTACAGGGAGCTCCTACGAGCAGTACTTC. Its translation is CASSWSTGSSYEQYF. V is TRBV5-4 and J is TRBJ2-7; TRBD1 might be the D (6 bases). The CDR3 is 15 amino acids. CDR1 SGHNT and CDR2 YYREEE come from the germline V gene (reference sequence). V lost 3 bases, J lost 0 bases, and 13 bases lay in between.

This clonotype was seen at least ten times. The rearrangement joins TRBV24-1 to TRBJ2-2; TRBD1 aligns across 7 bases. Germline V gene sequence: CDR1 KGHDR, CDR2 SFDVKD. CDR3 size: 15 residues. With 3 bases clipped from V and 3 bases from J, the junction kept 3 bases outside the gene matches. CDR3 DNA sequence: TGTGCCACCAGTGATCCCGGGACAGACACCGGGGAGCTGTTTTTT. This encodes CATSDPGTDTGELFF.

Regarding this clonotype: A clone one base away is much larger, so this may be a read error. The chain has TRBV6-5 and TRBJ1-1; D gene ambiguous. Germline V CDR1 and CDR2: MNHEY, SVGAGI. The length of the CDR3 is 15 residues. The CDR3 here is CASSYAQLMNTEALF. In DNA, the CDR3 is TGTGCCAGCAGTTACGCACAGCTCATGAACACTGAAGCTTTGTTT.

This clonotype is medium-sized by share. The rearrangement uses TRBV15 and TRBJ2-3; D is unresolved. Trimming took off 2 bases at V and 2 bases at J, with 5 bases between the two ends. Germline assignment: CDR1 LNHNV and CDR2 YYDKDF (reference sequence). The CDR3 totals 13 residues. CDR3 sequence: CATSRPTTDTQYF. In nucleotides, the CDR3 is TGTGCCACCAGCAGACCCACCACAGATACGCAGTATTTT.

This clonotype showed up many times. This chain uses TRBV10-3 with TRBJ2-2; D uncertain. Germline loops: CDR1 ENHRY, CDR2 SYGVKD. The CDR3 has 14 residues. V was cut by 0 bases and J by 3 bases, with 5 bases left in between. The CDR3 DNA reads as TGTGCCATCAGTGAGTCAGTATACACCGGGGAGCTGTTTTTT. Its protein product is CAISESVYTGELFF.

This clonotype is medium-sized by share. The rearrangement uses TRBV19 and TRBJ2-2; D remains unclear. The V gene's germline CDR1 is LNHDA and CDR2 SQIVND (reference sequence). Trimming took off 10 bases at V and 5 bases at J, with 17 bases between the two ends. The CDR3 length is 14 residues. The CDR3 region is CATNGRGWTGELFF. CDR3 nucleotides: TGTGCCACTAACGGACGTGGCTGGACCGGGGAGCTGTTTTTT. Full variable domain (rest looked up from reference TRBV19 and TRBJ2-2): DGGITQSPKYLFRKEGQNVTLSCEQNLNHDAMYWYRQDPGQGLRLIYYSQIVNDFQKGDIAEGYSVSREKKESFPLTVTSAQKNPTAFYLCATNGRGWTGELFFGEGSRLTVL.

This clonotype was recorded a few times. The chain joins TRBV18 to TRBJ1-3; perhaps TRBD1 as D (5 bases). The germline V gene has CDR1 KGHSH and CDR2 LQKENI. This CDR3 region has 13 residues. V was trimmed by 10 bases and J by 1 base, leaving 11 bases between them. CDR3 coding DNA: TGTGCCACCACGGGGGTTTCTGGAAACACCATATATTTT. Its translation: CATTGVSGNTIYF. Full variable domain (outside the CDR3, taken from reference TRBV18 and TRBJ1-3): NAGVMQNPRHLVRRRGQEARLRCSPMKGHSHVYWYRQLPEEGLKFMVYLQKENIIDESGMPKERFSAEFPKEGPSILRIQQVVRGDSAAYFCATTGVSGNTIYFGEGSWLTVV.

This chain joins TRBV5-1 and TRBJ1-1, with a weak D call TRBD1 (6 bases). There are 16 residues in the CDR3. V was trimmed by 3 bases and J by 0 bases, leaving 15 bases between them. Per germline, CDR1 SGHRS and CDR2 YFSETQ. CDR3 coding DNA: TGCGCCAGCAGCTCGACCGGGACACCAGTGAACACTGAAGCTTTCTTT. It codes for CASSSTGTPVNTEAFF.

With respect to this clonotype: Just one base apart from a much larger clone, this may be a read error. This sequence joins TRBV6-5 and TRBJ1-2; tentative D call: TRBD1 (5 bases). CDR1 is MNHEY, CDR2 SVGAGI, per germline. The CDR3 has 16 amino acids. V lost 0 bases, J lost 1 base, and 12 bases lay in between. CDR3 protein: CASSYSGGIDNYGYTF. CDR3 coding DNA: TGTGCCAGCAGTTACTCGGGGGGGATAGATAACTATGGCTACACCTTC.

This clonotype was detected many times. The chain is built from TRBV6-6 and TRBJ1-2; D might be TRBD1 (6 bases). CDR1 MNHNY and CDR2 SVGAGI come from the germline V gene (reference sequence). The CDR3 contains 14 residues. V was pared by 10 bases and J by 4 bases, with 19 bases between. CDR3 protein: CAIDGGRPPYGYTF. The CDR3 nucleotides read TGTGCCATCGACGGGGGGCGCCCCCCCTATGGCTACACCTTC.

This sequence joins TRBV10-2 and TRBJ2-1; a possible D gene is TRBD1 (6 bases). The CDR3 covers 14 residues. V was cut by 8 bases and J by 0 bases, with 11 bases left in between. Germline values: CDR1 WSHSY, CDR2 SAAADI. CDR3 amino acids: CASQTGSSYNEQFF. The CDR3 coding sequence is TGCGCCAGCCAGACAGGTAGCTCCTACAATGAGCAGTTCTTC.

V gene TRBV5-1 combines with J gene TRBJ2-5; possibly TRBD1 for D (6 bases). V gave up 2 bases and J gave up 2 bases, with 10 bases separating them. This CDR3 comprises 14 residues. Germline V CDR1 and CDR2: SGHRS, YFSETQ. CDR3 amino acids: CASSFWGRQETQYF. CDR3 nucleotides: TGCGCCAGCAGCTTTTGGGGGCGTCAAGAGACCCAGTACTTC.

This clonotype has at least ten counts. The rearrangement links TRBV5-4 to TRBJ2-7; D uncertain. Between the trimmed V and J ends, which lost 7 bases and 0 bases, there was a span of 11 bases. Germline values: CDR1 SGHNT, CDR2 YYREEE (reference sequence). The CDR3 length is 13 residues. The CDR3 sequence is CASVSPVSYEQYF. The CDR3 region has the DNA TGTGCCAGCGTTAGTCCAGTCTCCTACGAGCAGTACTTC.

On this clonotype itself: A much larger clone sits a single nucleotide away, making a read error possible. V and J are TRBV18 and TRBJ2-1; 8 bases align to TRBD1. The CDR3 spans 17 residues. Germline values: CDR1 KGHSH, CDR2 LQKENI. In DNA form, the CDR3 reads TGTACCAGCTCACCACAGCAGGGGGCGAACTTGGAAAATGAGCAGTTCTTC. Protein sequence: CTSSPQQGANLENEQFF.

The V call is TRBV11-2, the J call TRBJ2-5, with TRBD2 identical over 15 bases. V shed 5 bases and J 4 bases; nucleotides not matched to a gene: 8. The germline V gene encodes CDR1 SGHAT and CDR2 FQNNGV. This CDR3 comprises 17 residues. The CDR3 bases are TGTGCCAGCAGCCGGACTAGCGGGAGGGTTGATGGAGAGACCCAGTACTTC. Protein: CASSRTSGRVDGETQYF. Based on the CDR3 plus reference TRBV11-2 and TRBJ2-5, the full variable domain is EAGVAQSPRYKIIEKRQSVAFWCNPISGHATLYWYQQILGQGPKLLIQFQNNGVVDDSQLPKDRFSAERLKGVDSTLKIQPAKLEDSAVYLCASSRTSGRVDGETQYFGPGTRLLVL.